These 27 T cell receptor beta chains originate from one sample sequenced in a study of blood T cell repertoires in COVID-19. Sequencing was performed with immunoSEQ multiplex PCR; in TCRdb, only in-frame clones are kept and a portion is missing. This table holds 75,000 to 100,000 clones, over 75% found once. Material for sequencing was peripheral blood. The receptors were gathered from an elderly woman with acute or convalescent COVID-19.

The chain employs TRBV7-2 and TRBJ1-1, with D possibly matching TRBD1 (5 bases). Germline V gene lookup returns CDR1 SGHTA and CDR2 FQGNSA. This CDR3 is built from 14 residues. V shed 1 base and J shed 1 base, with 7 bases lying between them. The CDR3 here is CASSLGRENTEAFF. The CDR3 DNA sequence: TGTGCCAGCAGCTTAGGCAGGGAGAACACTGAAGCTTTCTTT.

The DNA of the CDR3 is TGCGCCAGCAGCTTGGGGGACAGGGGGCGAAACACCATATATTTT. This encodes CASSLGDRGRNTIYF. The chain joins TRBV5-1 to TRBJ1-3; TRBD1 matches 12 bases. With 0 bases clipped from V and 5 bases from J, the junction kept 0 bases outside the gene matches. This CDR3 has 15 residues. CDR1 and CDR2 (germline): SGHRS, YFSETQ.

J is TRBJ1-5 and V is TRBV23-1; the D is unclear. TRBV23-1 is sorted into the ORF group, with uncertain function. V lost 3 bases, J lost 7 bases, and 16 bases lay in between. CDR3 size: 15 residues. CDR3 sequence: CASSHPRPVEQPQHF. As DNA, the CDR3 is TGCGCCAGCAGTCATCCTCGACCAGTGGAGCAGCCCCAGCATTTT.

The rearrangement joins TRBV6-6 to TRBJ2-7, with a weak D call TRBD1 (6 bases). V gave up 7 bases and J gave up 3 bases, with 16 bases separating them. The germline gives CDR1 MNHNY, CDR2 SVGAGI (reference sequence). This CDR3 comprises 14 residues. CDR3: CASTGTLGNYEQYF. The CDR3 DNA reads as TGTGCCAGCACCGGGACACTTGGAAACTACGAGCAGTACTTC.

The gene calls are TRBV29-1 and TRBJ1-2; D is unclear. Germline values: CDR1 SQVTM, CDR2 ANQGSEA. The CDR3 is 11 amino acids. The ends were cut back, 7 bases at V and 6 bases at J, with 12 bases in the middle. CDR3 residues: CSAGEYHGYTF. For the CDR3, the DNA is TGCAGCGCCGGGGAGTATCATGGCTACACCTTC.

There are a few counts of this clone. Here the CDR3 DNA reads TGTGCCTGGAGTGGGGCAGGGGGTCCCGGCAATCAGCCCCAGCATTTT. Encoded protein: CAWSGAGGPGNQPQHF. V usage is TRBV30 and J usage is TRBJ1-5; TRBD1 aligns across 7 bases. Germline V gene lookup returns CDR1 GTSNPN and CDR2 SVGIG (reference sequence). V lost 1 base and J lost 2; bases outside the gene matches: 8. This CDR3 region has 16 residues.

The rearrangement uses TRBV5-1 and TRBJ1-2; 7 nucleotides match TRBD1. Looked up from germline, CDR1 is SGHRS and CDR2 is YFSETQ. CDR3 length: 16 amino acids. Trimming took 0 bases from V and 6 from J; bases not matched to a gene: 11. This CDR3 is CASSLGGRQGTDGYTF. CDR3 sequence (DNA): TGCGCCAGCAGCTTGGGTGGGCGACAGGGAACGGATGGCTACACCTTC.

CDR3 DNA: TGCGCCAGCAGCCAAGGAGTCTATGGCTACACCTTC. Translated, it gives CASSQGVYGYTF. This chain connects TRBV4-1 to TRBJ1-2, with D unclear. Germline-derived CDR1 and CDR2 are MGHRA and YSYEKL. V was trimmed by 1 base and J by 4 bases, leaving 4 bases between them. CDR3 length: 12 residues.

This chain uses TRBV5-1 with TRBJ2-7; 7 bases align to TRBD1. This CDR3 is 14 amino acids long. The ends lost 4 bases at V and 5 bases at J; junction bases unmatched: 9. Germline V CDR1 and CDR2: SGHRS, YFSETQ. The CDR3 here is CASSPMTGHHEQYF. CDR3 coding DNA: TGCGCCAGCAGCCCCATGACAGGGCATCACGAGCAGTACTTC.

This chain connects TRBV7-2 to TRBJ1-4; a weak D match, TRBD1 (5 bases). V lost 1 base and J 5 bases, leaving 11 bases between the germline ends. Germline CDR1 and CDR2: SGHTA and FQGNSA. The CDR3 runs to 15 residues. The CDR3 DNA sequence: TGTGCCAGCAGCTTAGGTGGTCGACAGAATGAAAAACTGTTTTTT. Translated: CASSLGGRQNEKLFF.

The chain recombines TRBV5-1 with TRBJ1-4; a weak D match, TRBD1 (6 bases). Looked up from germline, CDR1 is SGHRS and CDR2 is YFSETQ. This CDR3 is 15 amino acids long. V lost 2 bases to trimming and J lost 5 bases, with 13 bases between them. The CDR3: CASSLTTGDNEKLFF. CDR3 coding DNA: TGCGCCAGCAGCTTAACGACAGGAGACAATGAAAAACTGTTTTTT.

This chain connects TRBV6-5 to TRBJ2-7; TRBD1 is a possible D gene (6 bases). V was clipped by 6 bases and J by 0 bases, with 12 bases between them. The germline gives CDR1 MNHEY, CDR2 SVGAGI. The CDR3 has 14 residues. The CDR3 here is CASRGGDISYEQYV. The CDR3 DNA sequence: TGTGCCAGCAGGGGTGGGGACATCTCCTACGAGCAGTACGTC.

The chain links TRBV18 to TRBJ1-5; perhaps TRBD1 as D (5 bases). CDR3 size: 15 residues. Germline lookup yields CDR1 KGHSH and CDR2 LQKENI. Trimming shortened V by 2 bases and J by 5 bases, and 13 bases separated the two germline ends. The CDR3 nucleotides read TGTGCCAGCTCACCAGGAATACAGGACCATCAGCCCCAGCATTTT. Protein product: CASSPGIQDHQPQHF.

This clone was found once. DNA for the CDR3: TGTGCCAGCAGCTTGGTGGCCGGGGAGACCCAGTACTTC. Its protein is CASSLVAGETQYF. This sequence joins TRBV5-6 and TRBJ2-5, with D unclear. Per the germline V gene, CDR1 is SGHDT and CDR2 is YYEEEE. The germline V and J ends were trimmed by 0 bases and 5 bases, with 8 bases remaining between them. This CDR3 region has 13 residues.

Here the CDR3 DNA reads TGTGCCATCAGTGGAGGCGGTGAAAAACTGTTTTTT. Translating gives CAISGGGEKLFF. This chain connects TRBV10-3 to TRBJ1-4, with no clear D. Germline lookup yields CDR1 ENHRY and CDR2 SYGVKD. The CDR3 is 12 residues long. The V end was cut by 4 bases, the J end by 7 bases, with 7 bases between.

This clone came up a few times. The CDR3 nucleotides read TGTGCCAGCAGCTTTTCAGGGGTGAACACCGGGGAGCTGTTTTTT. The encoded protein is CASSFSGVNTGELFF. The chain recombines TRBV7-6 with TRBJ2-2, with D tentatively TRBD1 (6 bases). V gave up 3 bases and J gave up 1 base, with 9 bases separating them. This CDR3 is 15 amino acids long. Germline assignment: CDR1 SGHVS and CDR2 FNYEAQ.

The chain uses TRBV6-5 and TRBJ2-2; TRBD1 matches 10 bases. The CDR3 totals 14 residues. From germline, CDR1 is MNHEY and CDR2 SVGAGI. Germline trimming cut 6 bases from V and 5 bases from J; bases unmatched to any gene: 3. CDR3 sequence: CASSRDRGTGELFF. In nucleotides, the CDR3 is TGTGCCAGCAGCCGGGACAGGGGTACCGGGGAGCTGTTTTTT.

This clone was seen just once. The chain joins TRBV6-2 or TRBV6-3 to TRBJ2-1; D unclear. V lost 1 base to trimming and J lost 2 bases, with 9 bases between them. Germline-derived CDR1 and CDR2 are MNHEY and SVGEGT. CDR3 size: 15 residues. The CDR3 DNA is TGTGCCAGCAGTTACTGGGCAGGTCCCTACAATGAGCAGTTCTTC. This codes for CASSYWAGPYNEQFF.

This clone was observed a single time. V gene TRBV7-9 combines with J gene TRBJ2-7, with TRBD2 matching over 13 bases. CDR1 is SEHNR, CDR2 FQNEAQ, per germline (reference sequence). The CDR3 spans 15 residues. V lost 2 bases and J lost 2; bases outside the gene matches: 0. CDR3 loop: CASSLTSGGAYEQYF. CDR3 bases: TGTGCCAGCAGCTTAACTAGCGGGGGGGCCTACGAGCAGTACTTC. Complete variable domain (other parts from reference TRBV7-9 and TRBJ2-7): DTGVSQNPRHKITKRGQNVTFRCDPISEHNRLYWYRQTLGQGPEFLTYFQNEAQLEKSRLLSDRFSAERPKGSFSTLEIQRTEQGDSAMYLCASSLTSGGAYEQYFGPGTRLTVT.

V gene TRBV2 combines with J gene TRBJ1-5, with 7 bases aligning to TRBD1. This CDR3 is 18 amino acids long. J gave up 0 bases and V 1 base, and 9 bases lay outside the gene matches. CDR1 is SNHLY, CDR2 FYNNEI, per germline. CDR3 protein: CASSEEEQGWYSNQPQHF. CDR3 in DNA: TGTGCCAGCAGTGAAGAGGAACAGGGGTGGTATAGCAATCAGCCCCAGCATTTT.

The V gene is TRBV2, the J gene TRBJ2-3, with D unresolved. Looked up from germline, CDR1 is SNHLY and CDR2 is FYNNEI. This CDR3 has 14 residues. Trimming removed 6 bases at V and 3 bases at J, with 13 bases between. The CDR3 reads CASRGLDRTDTQYF. In DNA, the CDR3 is TGTGCCAGCAGGGGCCTTGACCGAACAGATACGCAGTATTTT.

This rearrangement joins TRBV27 to TRBJ1-2; tentative D call: TRBD1 (5 bases). Trimming left V 0 bases short and J 4 bases short, with 9 bases between. Germline assignment: CDR1 MNHEY and CDR2 SMNVEV (reference sequence). This CDR3 has 14 residues. The CDR3 loop is CASSLSGEPYGYTF. CDR3 DNA sequence: TGTGCCAGCAGTTTATCAGGGGAACCCTATGGCTACACCTTC.

This chain connects TRBV6-1 to TRBJ2-7; TRBD1 might be the D (5 bases). There are 15 residues in the CDR3. Trimming cost V 1 base and J 3 bases, with 13 bases left between them. The germline CDR1 and CDR2 sequences are MNHNS and SASEGT. CDR3 coding DNA: TGTGCCAGCAGTGAAGGGTCAGGGCGCCACTACGAGCAGTACTTC. It is translated as CASSEGSGRHYEQYF.

This clone was found once. The chain recombines TRBV5-5 with TRBJ2-6; the match to TRBD1 covers 8 bases. The junction had 0 bases not matched to a gene; V was cut back by 3 bases and J by 1 base. This CDR3 spans 15 amino acids. Germline-derived CDR1 and CDR2 are SGHKS and YYEKEE (reference sequence). CDR3 DNA: TGTGCCAGCAGCTGGACAGGGTCTGGGGCCAACGTCCTGACTTTC. Translating it yields CASSWTGSGANVLTF.

This chain links TRBV25-1 with TRBJ1-6; D is ambiguous. The V gene's germline CDR1 is MGHDK and CDR2 SYGVNS. V gave up 4 bases and J gave up 4 bases, with 5 bases separating them. The CDR3 covers 13 residues. The CDR3 loop reads CASSVEYNSPLHF. The CDR3 DNA sequence: TGTGCCAGCAGTGTAGAGTATAATTCACCCCTCCACTTT.

This clone was found a few times. The chain recombines TRBV2 with TRBJ1-1; TRBD1 might be the D (5 bases). The CDR3 is 15 residues long. Germline V gives CDR1 SNHLY, CDR2 FYNNEI. Trimming took 4 bases from V and 3 from J, leaving 15 bases between them. The chain's CDR3 is CASSAQGRWDTEAFF. CDR3 nucleotides: TGTGCCAGCAGTGCCCAGGGCCGATGGGACACTGAAGCTTTCTTT.

This clone was seen just once. This chain connects TRBV3-1 (or the pseudogene TRBV3-2) to TRBJ2-2; TRBD2 agrees at 14 bases. The CDR3 runs to 16 residues. With V trimmed by 5 bases and J by 1 base, 0 bases remained unmatched. Per the germline V gene, CDR1 is LGHDT and CDR2 is YNNKEL (reference sequence). The CDR3 is CASSGTSGGNTGELFF. The CDR3 DNA is TGTGCCAGCAGCGGGACTAGCGGGGGGAACACCGGGGAGCTGTTTTTT.